A single sample is the source of the 8 T cell receptor beta chains below, sequenced in a study of Graves' ophthalmopathy and Graves' hyperthyroidism. Amplification from RNA transcripts yielded the TCR beta CDR3 regions. A first-round RT-PCR used HTBI primers, followed by a second-round multiplex PCR. A single record per CDR3 protein comes from TCRdb applying MiXCR to the multiplex PCR reads. The top ten hold roughly 1.4% of the sample, which has about 400,000 distinct CDR3 sequences, 15% to 20% seen once. The sequencing input was peripheral blood. These receptor sequences come from a woman between 18 and 30 years old with Graves' ophthalmopathy.

This clonotype was counted ten times or more. This chain connects TRBV6-1 to TRBJ1-5; D gene uncertain. Per the germline V gene, CDR1 is MNHNS and CDR2 is SASEGT. V was pared by 4 bases and J by 3 bases, with 7 bases between. This CDR3 is 13 amino acids long. CDR3 in amino acids: CASSVGNNQPQHF. CDR3 sequence (DNA): TGTGCCAGCAGTGTAGGGAACAATCAGCCCCAGCATTTT.

This clonotype was recorded at least ten times. V usage is TRBV10-3 and J usage is TRBJ1-2, with 9 nucleotides matching TRBD1. V lost 11 bases and J lost 4; bases outside the gene matches: 8. From germline, CDR1 is ENHRY and CDR2 SYGVKD. This CDR3 contains 13 residues. The CDR3, as DNA: TGTGCCGCTAGCCTGGACAGGGGCTATGGCTACACCTTC. Amino acids: CAASLDRGYGYTF.

This clonotype was observed many times. CDR3 nucleotides: TGTGCCAGCAGCCAAGAGGCAACAGAAGGCAATCAGCCCCAGCATTTT. This gives the protein CASSQEATEGNQPQHF. V and J are TRBV3-1 and TRBJ1-5; D is uncertain. V shed 0 bases and J shed 2 bases, with 11 bases lying between them. Germline V lookup: CDR1 LGHDT, CDR2 YNNKEL (reference sequence). The CDR3 loop spans 16 amino acids.

In this sample, this clonotype turned up many times. The chain recombines TRBV6-1 with TRBJ2-2; D is ambiguous. V lost 4 bases to trimming and J lost 2 bases, with 8 bases between them. CDR3 length: 14 residues. Germline-derived CDR1 and CDR2 are MNHNS and SASEGT. The CDR3 bases are TGTGCCAGCAGTGTAGGTGCCAACACCGGGGAGCTGTTTTTT. Its protein product is CASSVGANTGELFF.

The V call is TRBV30, the J call TRBJ2-5; D not resolved. CDR1 and CDR2 from the germline V gene are GTSNPN and SVGIG (reference sequence). This CDR3 comprises 13 residues. V was trimmed by 2 bases and J by 5 bases, leaving 12 bases between them. This CDR3 is CAWSPLLAETQYF. The CDR3 coding sequence is TGTGCCTGGAGTCCTCTCCTCGCGGAGACCCAGTACTTC. The entire variable domain, with the rest obtained from reference TRBV30 and TRBJ2-5, is as follows: SQTIHQWPATLVQPVGSPLSLECTVEGTSNPNLYWYRQAAGRGLQLLFYSVGIGQISSEVPQNLSASRPQDRQFILSSKKLLLSDSGFYLCAWSPLLAETQYFGPGTRLLVL.

The sample holds many counts of this clonotype. The chain uses TRBV7-2 and TRBJ2-5; 7 positions agree with TRBD2. The length of the CDR3 is 15 residues. The V and J ends lost 4 bases and 4 bases, in that order; junction bases with no gene match: 9. Germline V CDR1 and CDR2: SGHTA, FQGNSA. CDR3: CASSSQRTRGETQYF. The CDR3 DNA follows: TGTGCCAGCAGCTCCCAAAGGACTAGGGGAGAGACCCAGTACTTC.

This clonotype was counted many times. The CDR3, as DNA: TGTGCCAGCAGCTTGAGCCCACAGGGAGGCGAGACCCAGTACTTC. This encodes CASSLSPQGGETQYF. The chain couples TRBV11-2 to TRBJ2-5; either TRBD1 or TRBD2 may fit D (6 bases each). Trimming pared 3 bases from V and 5 bases from J, leaving 16 bases between. The CDR3 totals 15 residues. Germline lookup yields CDR1 SGHAT and CDR2 FQNNGV.

This clonotype was recorded many times. The CDR3 DNA reads TGTGCCTGGAGTTTCGAGCCAACAGGCCGAGGGACCCAGTACTTC. Its translation: CAWSFEPTGRGTQYF. The chain links TRBV30 to TRBJ2-5, with D maybe TRBD1 (5 bases). Looked up from germline, CDR1 is GTSNPN and CDR2 is SVGIG (reference sequence). The CDR3 totals 15 residues. Trimming shortened V by 2 bases and J by 7 bases, and 20 bases separated the two germline ends. The complete variable domain, with remaining parts taken from reference TRBV30 and TRBJ2-5, reads SQTIHQWPATLVQPVGSPLSLECTVEGTSNPNLYWYRQAAGRGLQLLFYSVGIGQISSEVPQNLSASRPQDRQFILSSKKLLLSDSGFYLCAWSFEPTGRGTQYFGPGTRLLVL.